The 17 T cell receptor beta chains listed next were all sequenced from one sample in a study of response to subunit inactivated influenza vaccine. TCRdb reprocessed the RT-PCR reads with MiXCR, giving one entry per CDR3 protein. The sample contains 650,000 to 800,000 distinct CDR3 sequences, roughly 14% of which appear only once. Material: PBMCs from blood, obtained roughly 15 days before vaccination. The receptor set was obtained from a man in his forties or fifties who received an inactivated influenza vaccine.

This clonotype came up a few times. V gene TRBV7-9 combines with J gene TRBJ1-1; D is uncertain. CDR3 length equals 12 residues. The V end was cut by 4 bases, the J end by 8 bases, with 11 bases between. Germline V gives CDR1 SEHNR, CDR2 FQNEAQ (reference sequence). The CDR3 DNA reads TGTGCCAGCAGCTCGATACGGGGAGAAGCTTTCTTT. This codes for CASSSIRGEAFF.

As regards this clonotype: Mismatch with germline at one junction end may stem from a read error. The chain recombines TRBV6-1 with TRBJ2-3; 9 nucleotides line up with TRBD2. Per the germline V gene, CDR1 is MNHNS and CDR2 is SASEGT. The CDR3 is 12 residues long. The DNA for the CDR3 is TGTGCCAGCAGCCGTGTAGCGGGAGACCCCCATTTT. The encoded protein is CASSRVAGDPHF.

As for this clonotype: A junction boundary mismatches the germline segment, possibly from a read error. The chain joins TRBV20-1 to TRBJ1-6, with D unresolved. CDR1 DFQATT and CDR2 SNEGSKA come from the germline V gene (reference sequence). The CDR3 loop spans 15 amino acids. The CDR3 nucleotides read TGCAGTGCCAGAGACGGGAGCTCCTATAATTCACCCCTCCACTTT. This sequence encodes CSARDGSSYNSPLHF.

The rearrangement links TRBV6-5 to TRBJ2-7; 8 nucleotides agree with TRBD2. This CDR3 has 15 residues. With V trimmed by 6 bases and J by 1 base, 8 bases remained unmatched. Germline-derived CDR1 and CDR2 are MNHEY and SVGAGI. The CDR3 DNA sequence: TGTGCCAGCAGATACCCGGGACTAGGGTCCTACGAGCAGTACTTC. Protein sequence: CASRYPGLGSYEQYF.

There are many counts of this clonotype. The chain links TRBV27 to TRBJ2-1, with D unresolved. The CDR3 is 14 residues long. Trimming removed 6 bases from V and 0 bases from J, with 9 bases in between. The germline V gene has CDR1 MNHEY and CDR2 SMNVEV (reference sequence). CDR3 nucleotide sequence: TGTGCCAGCAGCTTAGATAGCTCCTACAATGAGCAGTTCTTC. Translation gives CASSLDSSYNEQFF.

Only a few counts were recorded for this clonotype. This sequence joins TRBV7-2 and TRBJ2-3; maybe TRBD2 (6 bases). The CDR3 consists of 16 residues. The germline CDR1 and CDR2 sequences are SGHTA and FQGNSA. V lost 5 bases and J 7 bases, leaving 22 bases between the germline ends. CDR3 sequence: CASSPPGAFFSNTQYF. The CDR3 DNA reads TGTGCCAGCAGCCCACCGGGAGCGTTTTTTTCAAATACGCAGTATTTT.

This clonotype has only a few counts. Here the CDR3 reads CSARDLRAGRSSYNEQFF. The CDR3 DNA reads TGCAGTGCTAGAGATTTAAGAGCGGGGCGGAGCTCCTACAATGAGCAGTTCTTC. This rearrangement joins TRBV20-1 to TRBJ2-1, with TRBD2 matching 7 bases. The CDR3 spans 18 residues. Germline trimming cut 0 bases from V and 0 bases from J; bases unmatched to any gene: 11. Germline V gene sequence: CDR1 DFQATT, CDR2 SNEGSKA (reference sequence).

This chain joins TRBV12-3 or TRBV12-4 and TRBJ1-2; 8 bases agree with TRBD1. The CDR3 has 14 residues. The trim removed 6 bases at V and 3 bases at J, leaving 6 bases unmatched. CDR3 sequence reads: CASSPGQGHYGYTF. CDR3 nucleotide sequence: TGTGCCAGCAGCCCTGGACAGGGACACTATGGCTACACCTTC.

This clonotype was counted at least ten times. This chain uses TRBV4-2 with TRBJ1-3; no clear D gene. The germline V and J ends were trimmed by 0 bases and 3 bases, with 3 bases remaining between them. The CDR3 is made up of 13 amino acids. Germline V lookup: CDR1 LGHNA, CDR2 YNFKEQ. This chain's CDR3 is CASSQERGNTIYF. CDR3 coding DNA: TGTGCCAGCAGCCAAGAGCGTGGAAACACCATATATTTT.

This clonotype was detected only a few times. The J gene is TRBJ2-6, the V gene TRBV5-5, with 10 bases identical to TRBD1. The CDR3 has 16 amino acids. The junction had 4 bases not matched to a gene; V was cut back by 4 bases and J by 3 bases. CDR1 is SGHKS, CDR2 YYEKEE, per germline (reference sequence). The CDR3 DNA reads as TGTGCCAGCAGCCGGACAGGGGGTTTTGGGGCCAACGTCCTGACTTTC. This codes for CASSRTGGFGANVLTF.

The V gene is TRBV28, the J gene TRBJ2-7, with D perhaps given as TRBD1 or TRBD2 (5 bases each). Trimming removed 4 bases at V and 3 bases at J, with 16 bases between. This CDR3 is built from 15 residues. Germline V gene data show CDR1 as MDHEN and CDR2 as SYDVKM. CDR3 residues: CASSSSGTDYYEQYF. CDR3 sequence (DNA): TGTGCCAGCAGTTCCTCCGGGACGGATTACTACGAGCAGTACTTC.

Only a few counts were recorded for this clonotype. V is TRBV9 and J is TRBJ1-3, with a weak D call TRBD1 (6 bases). The CDR3 contains 15 residues. Germline CDR1 reads SGDLS; CDR2 reads YYNGEE. V dropped 2 bases and J dropped 4 bases, with 13 bases sitting between them. The CDR3 bases are TGTGCCAGCAGCGTGATGTGGGGGCCCGGAAACACCATATATTTT. It is translated as CASSVMWGPGNTIYF.

The chain employs TRBV29-1 and TRBJ2-7; possibly TRBD1 or TRBD2 for D (5 bases each). Germline loops: CDR1 SQVTM, CDR2 ANQGSEA. V was pared by 4 bases and J by 2 bases, with 9 bases between. The CDR3 covers 12 residues. The CDR3 spells CSVGDPTYEQYF. CDR3 in DNA: TGCAGCGTTGGGGACCCAACCTACGAGCAGTACTTC.

This clonotype was counted between two and nine times. The chain has TRBV6-5 and TRBJ1-6, with D maybe TRBD1 (6 bases). Trimming left V 0 bases short and J 10 bases short, with 16 bases between. Germline CDR1 and CDR2: MNHEY and SVGAGI. CDR3 size: 16 residues. The CDR3 bases are TGTGCCAGCAGTTACTCACCGGACAGCCGGTCCTCACCCCTCCACTTT. Translated, it gives CASSYSPDSRSSPLHF.

J is TRBJ2-1 and V is TRBV4-2; TRBD1 aligns across 10 bases. V gave up 4 bases and J gave up 2 bases; unmatched junction bases: 5. This CDR3 spans 16 amino acids. The germline V gene encodes CDR1 LGHNA and CDR2 YNFKEQ. For the CDR3, the DNA is TGTGCCAGCAGCCCCCCTGGGACAGGGGCCTACAATGAGCAGTTCTTC. Translation: CASSPPGTGAYNEQFF.

V gene TRBV29-1 combines with J gene TRBJ2-3; D gene unclear. Per germline, CDR1 SQVTM and CDR2 ANQGSEA. CDR3 length equals 11 residues. V gave up 7 bases and J gave up 5 bases, with 10 bases separating them. The CDR3 sequence: CSARAVDTQYF. The CDR3 nucleotides read TGCAGCGCCCGGGCCGTAGATACGCAGTATTTT.

This clonotype has a count of ten or more. The rearrangement uses TRBV29-1 and TRBJ2-1, with 10 bases fitting TRBD1. The CDR3 covers 14 residues. The J segment lost 8 bases and the V segment lost 5 bases, leaving 9 bases of the junction unmatched. The V gene's germline CDR1 is SQVTM and CDR2 ANQGSEA. The CDR3 DNA follows: TGCAGCGTTTTGTTGGGACAGGGGTACGATGAGCAGTTCTTC. This codes for CSVLLGQGYDEQFF.